This TCR beta chain was observed in a study of T cell responses to AZD1222 COVID-19 vaccine. The V gene end was trimmed by 4 bases and the J gene end by 4 bases; junction bases not matched to a gene: 10. CDR3 length: 15 residues. From germline, CDR1 is SGHRS and CDR2 YFSETQ. Sequencing used immunoSEQ multiplex PCR; TCRdb keeps in-frame clones, though not all of them. The data show some 180,000 clones, 85% to 95% seen once. This receptor was obtained from an adult in good health. The sample here was peripheral blood, taken on day 0 of AZD1222 vaccination. The genes are TRBV5-1 and TRBJ1-2, with TRBD1 identical over 7 bases. The CDR3 spells CASSNGQAGSYGYTF. CDR3 DNA: TGCGCCAGCAGCAACGGACAGGCGGGATCCTATGGCTACACCTTC.